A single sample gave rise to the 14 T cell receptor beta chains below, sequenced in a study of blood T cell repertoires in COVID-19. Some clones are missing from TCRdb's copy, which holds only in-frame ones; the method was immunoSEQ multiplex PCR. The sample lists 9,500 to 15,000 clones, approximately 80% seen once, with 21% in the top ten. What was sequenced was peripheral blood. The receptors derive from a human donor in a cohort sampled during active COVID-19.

The chain's CDR3 is CASSRGHGRGADTQYF. Here the CDR3 DNA reads TGCGCCAGCAGCCGGGGTCACGGCAGGGGGGCAGATACGCAGTATTTT. The V gene is TRBV4-3, the J gene TRBJ2-3; the D gene is possibly TRBD1 (7 bases). CDR3 length: 16 residues. Germline V gene data show CDR1 as LGHNA and CDR2 as YSLEER. V lost 4 bases, J lost 4 bases, and 18 bases lay in between.

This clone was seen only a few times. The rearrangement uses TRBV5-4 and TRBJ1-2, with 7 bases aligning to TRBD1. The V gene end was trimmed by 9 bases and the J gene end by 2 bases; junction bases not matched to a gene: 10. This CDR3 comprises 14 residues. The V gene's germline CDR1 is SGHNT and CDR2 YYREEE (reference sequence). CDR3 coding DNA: TGTGCCACCAACCGACAGGGTTTGAACTATGGCTACACCTTC. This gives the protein CATNRQGLNYGYTF.

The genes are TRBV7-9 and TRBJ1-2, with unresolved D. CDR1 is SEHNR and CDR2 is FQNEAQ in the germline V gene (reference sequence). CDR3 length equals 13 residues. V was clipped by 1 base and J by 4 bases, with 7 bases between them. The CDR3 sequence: CASSLGVAYGYTF. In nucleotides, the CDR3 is TGTGCCAGCAGCTTAGGTGTGGCCTATGGCTACACCTTC.

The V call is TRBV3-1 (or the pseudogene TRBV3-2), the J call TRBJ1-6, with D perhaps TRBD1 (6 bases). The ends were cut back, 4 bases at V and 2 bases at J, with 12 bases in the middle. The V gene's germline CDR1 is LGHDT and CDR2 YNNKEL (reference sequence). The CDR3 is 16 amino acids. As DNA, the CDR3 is TGTGCCAGCAGCCTAAAGGGGGGGGCCTATAATTCACCCCTCCACTTT. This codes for CASSLKGGAYNSPLHF.

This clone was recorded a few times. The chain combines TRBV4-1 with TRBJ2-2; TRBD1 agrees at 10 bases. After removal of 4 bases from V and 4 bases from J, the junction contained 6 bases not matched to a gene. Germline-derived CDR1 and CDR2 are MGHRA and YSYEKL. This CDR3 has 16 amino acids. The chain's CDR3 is CASSPMTGGSTGELFF. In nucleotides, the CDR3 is TGCGCCAGCAGCCCCATGACAGGGGGCAGCACCGGGGAGCTGTTTTTT.

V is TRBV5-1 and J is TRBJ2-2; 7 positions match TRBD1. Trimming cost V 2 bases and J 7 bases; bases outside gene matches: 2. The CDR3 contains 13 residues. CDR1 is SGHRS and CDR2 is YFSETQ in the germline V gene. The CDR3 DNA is TGCGCCAGCAGCTTAGGGGGCCACGGGGAGCTGTTTTTT. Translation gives CASSLGGHGELFF.

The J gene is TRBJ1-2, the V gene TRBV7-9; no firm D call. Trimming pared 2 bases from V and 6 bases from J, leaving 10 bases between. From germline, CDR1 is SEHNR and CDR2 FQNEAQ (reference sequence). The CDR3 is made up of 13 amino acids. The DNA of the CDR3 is TGTGCCAGCAGCTTAACAGCAGATAATGGCTACACCTTC. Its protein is CASSLTADNGYTF. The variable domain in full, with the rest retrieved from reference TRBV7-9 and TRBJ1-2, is DTGVSQNPRHKITKRGQNVTFRCDPISEHNRLYWYRQTLGQGPEFLTYFQNEAQLEKSRLLSDRFSAERPKGSFSTLEIQRTEQGDSAMYLCASSLTADNGYTFGSGTRLTVV.

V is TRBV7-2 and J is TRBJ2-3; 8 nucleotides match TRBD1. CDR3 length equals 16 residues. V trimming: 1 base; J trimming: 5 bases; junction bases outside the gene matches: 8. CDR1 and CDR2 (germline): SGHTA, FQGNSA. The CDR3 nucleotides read TGTGCCAGCAGCTTAGGCCGGACAGGGTCGGGAGATACGCAGTATTTT. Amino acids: CASSLGRTGSGDTQYF.

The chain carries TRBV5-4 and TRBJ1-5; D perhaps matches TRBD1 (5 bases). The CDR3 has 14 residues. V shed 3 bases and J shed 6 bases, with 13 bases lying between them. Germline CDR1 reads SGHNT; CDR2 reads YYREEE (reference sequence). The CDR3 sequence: CASSSQGNGQPQHF. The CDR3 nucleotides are TGTGCCAGCAGCTCGCAGGGAAACGGTCAGCCCCAGCATTTT.

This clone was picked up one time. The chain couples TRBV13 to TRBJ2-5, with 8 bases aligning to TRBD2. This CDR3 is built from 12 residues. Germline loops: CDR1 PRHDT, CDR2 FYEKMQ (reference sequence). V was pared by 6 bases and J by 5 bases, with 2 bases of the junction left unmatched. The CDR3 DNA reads TGTGCCAGCAGTCGACTAGCGGAGACCCAGTACTTC. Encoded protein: CASSRLAETQYF.

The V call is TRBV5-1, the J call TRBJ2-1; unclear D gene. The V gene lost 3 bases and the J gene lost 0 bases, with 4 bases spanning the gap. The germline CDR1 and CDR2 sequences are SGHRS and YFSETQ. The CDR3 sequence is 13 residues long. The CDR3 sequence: CASSYSSYNEQFF. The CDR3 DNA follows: TGCGCCAGCAGCTACAGCTCCTACAATGAGCAGTTCTTC.

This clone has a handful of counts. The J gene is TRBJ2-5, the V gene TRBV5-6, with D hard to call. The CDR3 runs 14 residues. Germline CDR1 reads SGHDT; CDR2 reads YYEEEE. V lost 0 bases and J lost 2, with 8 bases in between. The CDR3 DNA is TGTGCCAGCAGCTTGGTACAAACGCAAGAGACCCAGTACTTC. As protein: CASSLVQTQETQYF.

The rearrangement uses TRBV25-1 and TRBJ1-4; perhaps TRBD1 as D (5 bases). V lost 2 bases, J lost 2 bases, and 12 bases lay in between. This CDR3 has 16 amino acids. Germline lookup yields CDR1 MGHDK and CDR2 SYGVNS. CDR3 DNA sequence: TGTGCCAGCAGTGAAGCCCGGGACTTCACTAATGAAAAACTGTTTTTT. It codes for CASSEARDFTNEKLFF. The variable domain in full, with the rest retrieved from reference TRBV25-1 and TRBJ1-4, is EADIYQTPRYLVIGTGKKITLECSQTMGHDKMYWYQQDPGMELHLIHYSYGVNSTEKGDLSSESTVSRIRTEHFPLTLESARPSHTSQYLCASSEARDFTNEKLFFGSGTQLSVL.

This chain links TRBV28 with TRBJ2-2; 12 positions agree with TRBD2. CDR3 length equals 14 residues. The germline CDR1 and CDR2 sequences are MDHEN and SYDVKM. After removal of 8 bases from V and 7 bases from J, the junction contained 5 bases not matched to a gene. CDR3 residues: CASVLAGGFGELFF. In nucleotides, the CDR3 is TGTGCCAGCGTACTAGCGGGGGGTTTCGGGGAGCTGTTTTTT.